What follows are 5 T cell receptor beta chains derived from one specimen sequenced in a study of T cells in localized non-small cell lung cancer. Using immunoSEQ multiplex PCR, the repertoire was profiled, and TCRdb retains in-frame clones only, with some absent. The profile covers some 34,000 clones, with over 75% appearing a single time and 15% to 20% taken by the ten largest. Sequenced material: peripheral blood, taken before any cancer treatment. The receptors originated from a male donor aged 60 or over with stage III squamous cell lung carcinoma.

The chain links TRBV9 to TRBJ1-2, with D unresolved. V lost 0 bases and J 5 bases, leaving 11 bases between the germline ends. The V gene's germline CDR1 is SGDLS and CDR2 YYNGEE. The CDR3 sequence is 14 residues long. The CDR3 bases are TGTGCCAGCAGCGTAGCCTTGTCGGAGTATGGCTACACCTTC. Translated, it gives CASSVALSEYGYTF.

This sequence joins TRBV6-6 and TRBJ2-7; D is undetermined. The CDR3 has 13 residues. The germline V gene has CDR1 MNHNY and CDR2 SVGAGI (reference sequence). V shed 5 bases and J shed 3 bases, with 11 bases lying between them. CDR3 bases: TGTGCCAGCAGTCCAAAGGAGTACTACGAGCAGTACTTC. Its translation: CASSPKEYYEQYF.

V and J are TRBV4-3 and TRBJ1-2; D is possibly TRBD1 (6 bases). The germline V gene encodes CDR1 LGHNA and CDR2 YSLEER. This CDR3 region has 14 residues. V lost 0 bases and J lost 4, with 9 bases in between. CDR3 in amino acids: CASSQETGPYGYTF. The DNA for the CDR3 is TGCGCCAGCAGCCAAGAAACAGGGCCCTATGGCTACACCTTC.

The CDR3 DNA sequence: TGTGCCAGCAGCTTCGGTGGGGGGGCGGCAGATACGCAGTATTTT. Encoded protein: CASSFGGGAADTQYF. This rearrangement joins TRBV7-2 to TRBJ2-3, with TRBD2 as a possible D gene (7 bases). Germline V gives CDR1 SGHTA, CDR2 FQGNSA. V gave up 3 bases and J gave up 4 bases, with 14 bases separating them. The CDR3 totals 15 residues.

This clone occurred a few times. The chain joins TRBV7-8 to TRBJ2-1; TRBD2 matches 9 bases. V lost 1 base, J lost 4 bases, and 2 bases stayed unmatched. Per the germline V gene, CDR1 is SGHVS and CDR2 is FQNEAQ. This CDR3 region has 15 residues. CDR3 protein: CASSLEAGGYNEQFF. In DNA, the CDR3 is TGTGCCAGCAGCTTAGAAGCGGGGGGTTACAATGAGCAGTTCTTC.